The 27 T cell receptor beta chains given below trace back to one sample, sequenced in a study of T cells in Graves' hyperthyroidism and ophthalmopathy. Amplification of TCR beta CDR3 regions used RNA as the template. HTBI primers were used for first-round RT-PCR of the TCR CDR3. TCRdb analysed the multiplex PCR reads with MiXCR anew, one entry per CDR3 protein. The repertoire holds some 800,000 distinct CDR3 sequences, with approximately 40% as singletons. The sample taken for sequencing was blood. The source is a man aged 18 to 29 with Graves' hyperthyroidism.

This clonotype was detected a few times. CDR3 bases: TGTGCCAGCAGCCCAGAGGGAAGGGCCTCCTACGAGCAGTACTTC. Translation: CASSPEGRASYEQYF. The genes are TRBV9 and TRBJ2-7, with D possibly being TRBD2 (5 bases). Germline loops: CDR1 SGDLS, CDR2 YYNGEE. V was pared by 4 bases and J by 0 bases, with 14 bases between. CDR3 length: 15 residues.

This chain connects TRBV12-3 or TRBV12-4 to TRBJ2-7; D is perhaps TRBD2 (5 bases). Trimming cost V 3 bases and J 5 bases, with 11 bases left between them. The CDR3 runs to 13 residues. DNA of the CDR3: TGTGCCAGCAGTTTCACAGAGGGCCACGAGCAGTACTTC. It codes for CASSFTEGHEQYF.

In nucleotides, the CDR3 is TGCGCCAGCAGCTTGGAGTTGAGCGGGGGGCTCTACGAGCAGTACTTC. The encoded protein is CASSLELSGGLYEQYF. The gene calls are TRBV5-1 and TRBJ2-7; 9 nucleotides agree with TRBD2. The length of the CDR3 is 16 residues. Germline assignment: CDR1 SGHRS and CDR2 YFSETQ. The junction had 7 bases not matched to a gene; V was cut back by 0 bases and J by 3 bases. The full variable domain, with the rest looked up from reference TRBV5-1 and TRBJ2-7, is KAGVTQTPRYLIKTRGQQVTLSCSPISGHRSVSWYQQTPGQGLQFLFEYFSETQRNKGNFPGRFSGRQFSNSRSEMNVSTLELGDSALYLCASSLELSGGLYEQYFGPGTRLTVT.

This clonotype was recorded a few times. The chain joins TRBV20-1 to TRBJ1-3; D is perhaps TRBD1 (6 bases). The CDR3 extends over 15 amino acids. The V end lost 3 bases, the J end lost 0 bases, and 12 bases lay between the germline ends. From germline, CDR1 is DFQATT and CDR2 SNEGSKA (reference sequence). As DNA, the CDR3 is TGCAGTGCTAGCCAGGACAGACCCTCTGGAAACACCATATATTTT. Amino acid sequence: CSASQDRPSGNTIYF.

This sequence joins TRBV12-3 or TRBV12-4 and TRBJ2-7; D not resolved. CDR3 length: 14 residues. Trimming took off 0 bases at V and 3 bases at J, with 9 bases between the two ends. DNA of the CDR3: TGTGCCAGCAGTTTAGCGGTCCGTCTCTACGAGCAGTACTTC. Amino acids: CASSLAVRLYEQYF.

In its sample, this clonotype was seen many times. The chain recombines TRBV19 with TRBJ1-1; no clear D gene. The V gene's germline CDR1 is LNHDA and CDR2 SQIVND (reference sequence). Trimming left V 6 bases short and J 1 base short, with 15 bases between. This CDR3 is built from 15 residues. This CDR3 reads CASRPHRDQNTEAFF. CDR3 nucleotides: TGTGCCAGTAGGCCTCATCGAGACCAGAACACTGAAGCTTTCTTT.

CDR3 in amino acids: CATPLGPYGYTF. In nucleotides, the CDR3 is TGTGCCACCCCCCTCGGGCCCTATGGCTACACCTTC. The V gene is TRBV12-3 or TRBV12-4, the J gene TRBJ1-2; D remains unclear. CDR3 length: 12 amino acids. V was trimmed by 10 bases and J by 4 bases, leaving 13 bases between them.

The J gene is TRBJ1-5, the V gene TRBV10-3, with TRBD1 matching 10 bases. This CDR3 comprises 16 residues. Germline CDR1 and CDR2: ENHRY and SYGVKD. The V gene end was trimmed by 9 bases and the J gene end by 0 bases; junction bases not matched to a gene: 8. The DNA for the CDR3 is TGTGCCATTACGAGCGGGACAGGGGATAGCAATCAGCCCCAGCATTTT. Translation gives CAITSGTGDSNQPQHF.

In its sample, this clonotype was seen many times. The CDR3: CASSPWTGNQPQHF. CDR3 sequence (DNA): TGCGCCAGCAGCCCCTGGACAGGCAATCAGCCCCAGCATTTT. The chain recombines TRBV4-3 with TRBJ1-5; a weak D match, TRBD1 (6 bases). Germline lookup yields CDR1 LGHNA and CDR2 YSLEER. CDR3 length: 14 amino acids. Trimming shortened V by 4 bases and J by 2 bases, and 9 bases separated the two germline ends.

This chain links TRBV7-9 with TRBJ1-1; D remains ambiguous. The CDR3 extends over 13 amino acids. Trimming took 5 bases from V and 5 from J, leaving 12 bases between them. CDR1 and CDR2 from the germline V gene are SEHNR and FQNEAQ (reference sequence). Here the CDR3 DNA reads TGTGCCAGCAGCCGCCTAGGGCAAACTGAAGCTTTCTTT. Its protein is CASSRLGQTEAFF.

CDR3 protein: CASTNGGGPDETQYF. The DNA for the CDR3 is TGTGCCAGTACCAATGGGGGCGGGCCGGATGAGACCCAGTACTTC. V is TRBV19 and J is TRBJ2-5; the D gene is possibly TRBD1 (6 bases). The CDR3 has 15 residues. V lost 7 bases, J lost 5 bases, and 20 bases lay in between. CDR1 is LNHDA, CDR2 SQIVND, per germline (reference sequence).

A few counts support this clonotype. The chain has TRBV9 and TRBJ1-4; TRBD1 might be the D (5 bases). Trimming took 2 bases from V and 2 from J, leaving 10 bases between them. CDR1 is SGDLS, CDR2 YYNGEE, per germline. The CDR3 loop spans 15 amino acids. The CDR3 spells CASSVSGKTNEKLFF. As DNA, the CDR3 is TGTGCCAGCAGCGTCTCAGGGAAGACTAATGAAAAACTGTTTTTT. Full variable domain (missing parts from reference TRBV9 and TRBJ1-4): DSGVTQTPKHLITATGQRVTLRCSPRSGDLSVYWYQQSLDQGLQFLIQYYNGEERAKGNILERFSAQQFPDLHSELNLSSLELGDSALYFCASSVSGKTNEKLFFGSGTQLSVL.

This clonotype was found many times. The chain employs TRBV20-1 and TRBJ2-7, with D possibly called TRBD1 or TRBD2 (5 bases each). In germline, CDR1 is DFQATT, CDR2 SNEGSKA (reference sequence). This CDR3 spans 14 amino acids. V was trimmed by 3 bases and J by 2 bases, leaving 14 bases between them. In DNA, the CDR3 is TGCAGTGCTAGCTCGGGACGGGGACCCTACGAGCAGTACTTC. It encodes CSASSGRGPYEQYF.

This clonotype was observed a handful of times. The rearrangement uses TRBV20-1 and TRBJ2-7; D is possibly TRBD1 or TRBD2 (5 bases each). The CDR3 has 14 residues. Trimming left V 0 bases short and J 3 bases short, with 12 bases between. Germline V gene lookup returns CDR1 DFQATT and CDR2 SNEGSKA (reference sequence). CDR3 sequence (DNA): TGCAGTGCTAGAGAGGCCACTAGGGGCTACGAGCAGTACTTC. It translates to CSAREATRGYEQYF.

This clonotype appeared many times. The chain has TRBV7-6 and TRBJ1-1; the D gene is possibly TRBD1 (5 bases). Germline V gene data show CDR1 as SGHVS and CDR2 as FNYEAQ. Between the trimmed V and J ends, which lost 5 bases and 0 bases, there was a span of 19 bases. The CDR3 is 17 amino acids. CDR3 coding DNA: TGTGCCAGCAGCCACTCAGGCCAGGGCCCCATGAACACTGAAGCTTTCTTT. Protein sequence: CASSHSGQGPMNTEAFF.

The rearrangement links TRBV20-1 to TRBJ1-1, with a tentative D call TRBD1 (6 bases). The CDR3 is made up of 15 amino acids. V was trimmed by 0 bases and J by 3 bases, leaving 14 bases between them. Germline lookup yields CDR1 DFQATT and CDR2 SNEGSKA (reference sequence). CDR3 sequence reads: CSARDLVAGDTEAFF. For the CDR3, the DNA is TGCAGTGCTAGAGATCTAGTCGCAGGGGACACTGAAGCTTTCTTT.

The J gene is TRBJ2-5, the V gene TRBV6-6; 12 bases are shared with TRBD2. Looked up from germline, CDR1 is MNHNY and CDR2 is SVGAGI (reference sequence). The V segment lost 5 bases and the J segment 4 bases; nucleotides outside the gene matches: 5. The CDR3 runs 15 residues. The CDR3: CASSKLAGGGETQYF. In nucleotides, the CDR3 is TGTGCCAGCAGTAAACTAGCGGGAGGAGGAGAGACCCAGTACTTC.

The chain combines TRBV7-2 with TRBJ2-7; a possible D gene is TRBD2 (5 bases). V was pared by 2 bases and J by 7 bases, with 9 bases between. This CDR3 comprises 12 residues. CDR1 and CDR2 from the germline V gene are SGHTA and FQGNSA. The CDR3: CASSLPGIEQYF. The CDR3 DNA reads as TGTGCCAGCAGCTTACCGGGGATAGAGCAGTACTTC.

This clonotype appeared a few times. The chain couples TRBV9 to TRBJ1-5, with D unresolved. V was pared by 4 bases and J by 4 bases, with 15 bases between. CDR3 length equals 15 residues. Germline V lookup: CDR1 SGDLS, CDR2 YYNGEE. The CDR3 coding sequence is TGTGCCAGCAGCCCCGGACGGAGCCCTAATCAGCCCCAGCATTTT. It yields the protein CASSPGRSPNQPQHF.

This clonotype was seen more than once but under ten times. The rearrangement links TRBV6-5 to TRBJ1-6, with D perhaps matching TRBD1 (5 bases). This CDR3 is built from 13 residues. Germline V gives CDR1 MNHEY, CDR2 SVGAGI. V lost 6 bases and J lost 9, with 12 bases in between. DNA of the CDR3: TGTGCCAGCAGCATCTCAACAGGTTCACCCCTCCACTTT. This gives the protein CASSISTGSPLHF.

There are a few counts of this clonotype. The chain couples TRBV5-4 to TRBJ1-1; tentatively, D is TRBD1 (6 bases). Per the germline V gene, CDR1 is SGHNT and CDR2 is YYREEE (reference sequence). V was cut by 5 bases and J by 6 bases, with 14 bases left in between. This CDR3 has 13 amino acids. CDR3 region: CASRRTAGPEAFF. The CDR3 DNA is TGTGCCAGCAGAAGGACAGCGGGCCCTGAAGCTTTCTTT.

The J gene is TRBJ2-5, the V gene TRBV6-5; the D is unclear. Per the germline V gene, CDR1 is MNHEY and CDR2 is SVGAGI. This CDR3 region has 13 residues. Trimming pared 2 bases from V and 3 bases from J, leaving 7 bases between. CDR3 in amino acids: CASSYLPEETQYF. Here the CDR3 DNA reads TGTGCCAGCAGTTACCTCCCGGAAGAGACCCAGTACTTC.

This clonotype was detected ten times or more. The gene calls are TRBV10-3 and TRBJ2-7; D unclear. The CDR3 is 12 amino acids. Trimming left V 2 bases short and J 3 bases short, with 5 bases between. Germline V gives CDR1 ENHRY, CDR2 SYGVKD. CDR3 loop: CAISEGVYEQYF. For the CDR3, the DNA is TGTGCCATCAGTGAGGGTGTCTACGAGCAGTACTTC.

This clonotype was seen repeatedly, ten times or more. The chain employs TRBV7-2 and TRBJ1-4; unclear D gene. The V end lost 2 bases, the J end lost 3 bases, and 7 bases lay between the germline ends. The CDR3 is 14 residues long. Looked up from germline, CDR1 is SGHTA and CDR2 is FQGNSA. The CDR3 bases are TGTGCCAGCAGCTTAAGAGGGTCTAATGAAAAACTGTTTTTT. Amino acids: CASSLRGSNEKLFF.

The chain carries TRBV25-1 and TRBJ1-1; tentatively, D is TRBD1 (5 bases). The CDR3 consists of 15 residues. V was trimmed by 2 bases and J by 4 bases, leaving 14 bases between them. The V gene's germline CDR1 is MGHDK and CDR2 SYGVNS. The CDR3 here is CASSERLGDGTEAFF. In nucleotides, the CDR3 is TGTGCCAGCAGTGAACGCCTAGGGGACGGCACTGAAGCTTTCTTT.

The CDR3 DNA follows: TGTGCCAGCAGCTTGGCCATAGAAGCTTTCTTT. Encoded protein: CASSLAIEAFF. The chain recombines TRBV7-2 with TRBJ1-1; unclear D gene. The CDR3 totals 11 residues. Germline V lookup: CDR1 SGHTA, CDR2 FQGNSA. The ends were cut back, 3 bases at V and 8 bases at J, with 7 bases in the middle.

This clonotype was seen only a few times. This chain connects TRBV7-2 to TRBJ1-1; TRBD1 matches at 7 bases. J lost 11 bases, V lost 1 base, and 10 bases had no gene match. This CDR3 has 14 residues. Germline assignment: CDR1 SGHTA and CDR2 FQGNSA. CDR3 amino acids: CASSLEQGRGEAFF. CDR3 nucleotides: TGTGCCAGCAGCTTAGAACAGGGGCGCGGGGAGGCTTTCTTT. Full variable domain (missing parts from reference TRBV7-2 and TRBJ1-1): GAGVSQSPSNKVTEKGKDVELRCDPISGHTALYWYRQSLGQGLEFLIYFQGNSAPDKSGLPSDRFSAERTGGSVSTLTIQRTQQEDSAVYLCASSLEQGRGEAFFGQGTRLTVV.